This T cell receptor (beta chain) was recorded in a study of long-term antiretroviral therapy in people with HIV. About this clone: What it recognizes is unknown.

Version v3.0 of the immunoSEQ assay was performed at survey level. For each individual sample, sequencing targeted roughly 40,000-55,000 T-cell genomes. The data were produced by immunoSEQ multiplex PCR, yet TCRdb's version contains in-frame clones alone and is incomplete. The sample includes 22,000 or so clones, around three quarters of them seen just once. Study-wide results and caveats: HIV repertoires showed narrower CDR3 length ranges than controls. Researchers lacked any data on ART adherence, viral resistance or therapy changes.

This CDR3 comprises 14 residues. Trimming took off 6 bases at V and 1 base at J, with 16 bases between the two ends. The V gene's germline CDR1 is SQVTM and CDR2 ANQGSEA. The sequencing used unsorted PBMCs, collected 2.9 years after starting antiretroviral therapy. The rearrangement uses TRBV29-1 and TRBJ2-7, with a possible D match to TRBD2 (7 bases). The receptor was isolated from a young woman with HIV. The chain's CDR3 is CSVGGGSGSYEQYF. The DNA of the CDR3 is TGCAGCGTGGGGGGGGGCAGCGGTTCCTACGAGCAGTACTTC.